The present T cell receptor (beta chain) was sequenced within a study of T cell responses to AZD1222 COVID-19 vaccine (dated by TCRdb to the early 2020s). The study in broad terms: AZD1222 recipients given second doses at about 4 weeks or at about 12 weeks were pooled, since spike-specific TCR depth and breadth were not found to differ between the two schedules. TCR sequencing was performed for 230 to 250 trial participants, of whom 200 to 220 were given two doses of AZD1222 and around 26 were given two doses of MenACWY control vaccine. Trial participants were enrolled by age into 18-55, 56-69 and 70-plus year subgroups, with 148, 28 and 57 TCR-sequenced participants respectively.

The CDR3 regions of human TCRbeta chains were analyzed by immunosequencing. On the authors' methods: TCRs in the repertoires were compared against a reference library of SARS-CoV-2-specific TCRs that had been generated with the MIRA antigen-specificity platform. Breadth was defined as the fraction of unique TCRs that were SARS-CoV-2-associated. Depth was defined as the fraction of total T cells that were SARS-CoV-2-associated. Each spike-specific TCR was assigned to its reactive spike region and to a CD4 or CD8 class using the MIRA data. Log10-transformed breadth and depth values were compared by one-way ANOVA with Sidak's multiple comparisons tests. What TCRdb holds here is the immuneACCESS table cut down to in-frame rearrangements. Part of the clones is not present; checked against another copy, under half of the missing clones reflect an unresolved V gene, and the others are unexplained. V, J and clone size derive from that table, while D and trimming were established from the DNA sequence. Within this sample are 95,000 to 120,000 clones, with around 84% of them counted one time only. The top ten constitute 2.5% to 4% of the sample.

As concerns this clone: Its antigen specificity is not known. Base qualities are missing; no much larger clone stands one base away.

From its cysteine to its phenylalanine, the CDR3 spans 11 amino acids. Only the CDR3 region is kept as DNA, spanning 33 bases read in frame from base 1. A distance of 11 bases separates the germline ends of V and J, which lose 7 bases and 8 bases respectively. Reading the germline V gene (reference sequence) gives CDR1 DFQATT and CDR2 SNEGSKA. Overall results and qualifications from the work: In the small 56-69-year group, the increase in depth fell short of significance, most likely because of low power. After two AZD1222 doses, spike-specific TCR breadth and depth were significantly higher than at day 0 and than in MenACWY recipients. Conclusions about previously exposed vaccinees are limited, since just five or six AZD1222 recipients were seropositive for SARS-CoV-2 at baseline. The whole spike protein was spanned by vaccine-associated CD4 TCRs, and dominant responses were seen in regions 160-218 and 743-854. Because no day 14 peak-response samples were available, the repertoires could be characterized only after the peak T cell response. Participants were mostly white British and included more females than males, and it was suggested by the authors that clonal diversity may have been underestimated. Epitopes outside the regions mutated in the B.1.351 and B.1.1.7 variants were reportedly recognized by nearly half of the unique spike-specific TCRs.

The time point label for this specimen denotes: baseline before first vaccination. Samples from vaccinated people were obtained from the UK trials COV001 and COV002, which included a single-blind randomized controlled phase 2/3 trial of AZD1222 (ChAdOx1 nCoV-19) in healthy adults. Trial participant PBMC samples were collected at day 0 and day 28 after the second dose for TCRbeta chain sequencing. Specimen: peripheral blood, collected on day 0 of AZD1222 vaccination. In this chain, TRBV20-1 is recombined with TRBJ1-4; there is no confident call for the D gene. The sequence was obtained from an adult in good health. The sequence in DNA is TGCAGTGTTCTCAAGGTGGAAAAACTGTTTTTT. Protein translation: CSVLKVEKLFF.